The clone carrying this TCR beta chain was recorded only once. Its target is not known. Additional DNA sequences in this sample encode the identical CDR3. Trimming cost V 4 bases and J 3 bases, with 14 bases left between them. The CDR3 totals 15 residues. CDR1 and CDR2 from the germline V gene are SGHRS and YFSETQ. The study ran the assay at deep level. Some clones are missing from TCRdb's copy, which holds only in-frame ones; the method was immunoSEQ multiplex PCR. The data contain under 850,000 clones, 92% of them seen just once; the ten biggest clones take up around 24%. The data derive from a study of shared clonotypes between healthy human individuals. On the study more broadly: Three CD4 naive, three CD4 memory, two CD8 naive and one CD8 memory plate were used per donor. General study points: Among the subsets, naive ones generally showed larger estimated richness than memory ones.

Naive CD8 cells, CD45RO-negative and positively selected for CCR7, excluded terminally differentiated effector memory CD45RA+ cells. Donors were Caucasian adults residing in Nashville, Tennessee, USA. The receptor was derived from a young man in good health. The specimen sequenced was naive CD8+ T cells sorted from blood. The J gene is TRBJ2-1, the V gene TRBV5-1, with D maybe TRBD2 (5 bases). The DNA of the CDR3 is TGCGCCAGCAGCCCTTCGGGAAGCGTCTACAATGAGCAGTTCTTC. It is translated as CASSPSGSVYNEQFF.